The clone carrying this TCR beta chain was seen repeatedly, ten times or more. Its specificity is not known. This record belongs to a study of T cell repertoires in cytomegalovirus infection. Overall study context: Indicated by public TCR beta signatures were CMV infection and matching HLA type. General study findings and limits: HLA-C-restricted CMV clonotypes gave the most frequent clonotype in two of eight donors.

TCRdb re-analysed the reads in MiXCR, keeping a single row per CDR3 protein. This table holds 150,000 to 200,000 distinct CDR3 sequences, about 28% found once. Sample: PBMCs. The receptor was isolated from a human donor in good health (CMV status not recorded). Some clones in this sample may be carry-over from other donors' samples.

The CDR3 spells CASSSIKGRATEAFF. CDR3 sequence (DNA): TGTGCCAGCAGCTCCATAAAGGGCAGGGCCACTGAAGCTTTCTTT. This sequence joins TRBV7-9 and TRBJ1-1, with D possibly being TRBD1 (5 bases). Trimming cost V 4 bases and J 4 bases, with 16 bases left between them. The CDR3 length is 15 residues. Germline CDR1 SEHNR, CDR2 FQNEAQ (reference sequence).